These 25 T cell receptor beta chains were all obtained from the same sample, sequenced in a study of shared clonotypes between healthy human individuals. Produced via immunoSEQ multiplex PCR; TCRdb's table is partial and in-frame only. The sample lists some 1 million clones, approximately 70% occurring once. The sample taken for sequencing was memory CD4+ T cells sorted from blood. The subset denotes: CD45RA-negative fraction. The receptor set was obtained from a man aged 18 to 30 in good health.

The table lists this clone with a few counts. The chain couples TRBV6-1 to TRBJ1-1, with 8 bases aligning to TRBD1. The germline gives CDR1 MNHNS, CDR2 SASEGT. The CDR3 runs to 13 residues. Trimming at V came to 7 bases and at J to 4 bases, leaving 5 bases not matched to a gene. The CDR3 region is CASIQGAGTEAFF. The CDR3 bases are TGTGCCAGCATCCAGGGGGCGGGCACTGAAGCTTTCTTT.

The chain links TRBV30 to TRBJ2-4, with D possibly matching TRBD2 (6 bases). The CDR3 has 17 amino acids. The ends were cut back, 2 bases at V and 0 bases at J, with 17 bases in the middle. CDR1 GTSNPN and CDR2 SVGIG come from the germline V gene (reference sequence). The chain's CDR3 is CAWSHGGGAQAKNIQYF. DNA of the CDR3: TGTGCCTGGAGTCACGGCGGCGGGGCCCAAGCCAAAAACATTCAGTACTTC.

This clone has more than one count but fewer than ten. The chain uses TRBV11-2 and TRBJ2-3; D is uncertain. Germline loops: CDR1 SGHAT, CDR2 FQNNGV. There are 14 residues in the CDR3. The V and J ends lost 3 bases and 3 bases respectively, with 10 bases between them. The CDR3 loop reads CASSFMGPTDTQYF. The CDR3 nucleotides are TGTGCCAGCAGCTTCATGGGCCCGACAGATACGCAGTATTTT.

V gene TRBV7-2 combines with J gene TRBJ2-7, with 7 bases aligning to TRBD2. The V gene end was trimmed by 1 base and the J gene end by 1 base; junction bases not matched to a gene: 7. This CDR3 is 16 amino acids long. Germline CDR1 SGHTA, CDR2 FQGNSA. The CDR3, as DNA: TGTGCCAGCAGCTTAGTCGCCTCCGGGGGGTCCTACGAGCAGTACTTC. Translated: CASSLVASGGSYEQYF. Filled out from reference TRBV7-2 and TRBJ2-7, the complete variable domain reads GAGVSQSPSNKVTEKGKDVELRCDPISGHTALYWYRQSLGQGLEFLIYFQGNSAPDKSGLPSDRFSAERTGGSVSTLTIQRTQQEDSAVYLCASSLVASGGSYEQYFGPGTRLTVT.

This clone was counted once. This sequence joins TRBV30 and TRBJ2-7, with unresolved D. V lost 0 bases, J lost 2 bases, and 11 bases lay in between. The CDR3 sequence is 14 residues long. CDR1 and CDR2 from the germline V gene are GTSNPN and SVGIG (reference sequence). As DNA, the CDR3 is TGTGCCTGGAGTGTGAAGGGAATCCCCTACGAGCAGTACTTC. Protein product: CAWSVKGIPYEQYF.

CDR3 DNA sequence: TGTGCCAGCAGCTCGTACGGGGAGACCCAGTACTTC. It encodes CASSSYGETQYF. V gene TRBV7-2 combines with J gene TRBJ2-5; D unresolved. CDR3 size: 12 residues. The V and J ends lost 4 bases and 5 bases respectively, with 8 bases between them. Germline CDR1 is SGHTA and CDR2 is FQGNSA.

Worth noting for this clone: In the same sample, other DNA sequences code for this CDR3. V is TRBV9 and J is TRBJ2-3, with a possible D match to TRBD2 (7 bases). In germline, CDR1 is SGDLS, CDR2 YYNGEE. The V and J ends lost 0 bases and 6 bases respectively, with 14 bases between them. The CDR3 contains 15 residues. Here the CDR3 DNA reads TGTGCCAGCAGCGTAGGAGGGGGAGGGGCCGATACGCAGTATTTT. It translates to CASSVGGGGADTQYF.

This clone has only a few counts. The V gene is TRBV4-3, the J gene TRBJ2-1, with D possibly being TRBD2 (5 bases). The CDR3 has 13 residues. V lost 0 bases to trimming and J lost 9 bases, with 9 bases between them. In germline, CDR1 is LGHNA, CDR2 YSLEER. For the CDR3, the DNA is TGCGCCAGCAGCCAAGAACATCGGGGTGAGCAGTTCTTC. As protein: CASSQEHRGEQFF.

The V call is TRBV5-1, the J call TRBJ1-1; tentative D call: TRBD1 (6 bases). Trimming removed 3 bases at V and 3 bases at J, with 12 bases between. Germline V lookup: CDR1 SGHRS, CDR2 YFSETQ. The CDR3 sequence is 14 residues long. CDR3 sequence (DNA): TGCGCCAGCAGCTACCTGGACAGCTACACTGAAGCTTTCTTT. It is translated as CASSYLDSYTEAFF.

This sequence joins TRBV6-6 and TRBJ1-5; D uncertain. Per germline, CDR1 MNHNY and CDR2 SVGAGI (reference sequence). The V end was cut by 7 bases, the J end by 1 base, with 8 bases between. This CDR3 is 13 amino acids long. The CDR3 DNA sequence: TGTGCCAGCACCCGGTCGAGCAATCAGCCCCAGCATTTT. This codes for CASTRSSNQPQHF.

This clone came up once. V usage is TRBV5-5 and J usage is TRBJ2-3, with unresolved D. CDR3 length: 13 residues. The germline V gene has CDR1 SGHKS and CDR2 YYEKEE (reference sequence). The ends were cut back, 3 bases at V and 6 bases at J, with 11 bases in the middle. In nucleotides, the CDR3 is TGTGCCAGCAGCTCTCAGGCTTTGGATACGCAGTATTTT. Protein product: CASSSQALDTQYF.

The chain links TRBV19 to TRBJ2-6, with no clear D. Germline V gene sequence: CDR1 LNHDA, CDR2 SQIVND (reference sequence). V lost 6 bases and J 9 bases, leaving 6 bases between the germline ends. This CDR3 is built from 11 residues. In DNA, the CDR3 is TGTGCCAGTAGCACAGTCAACGTCCTGACTTTC. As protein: CASSTVNVLTF.

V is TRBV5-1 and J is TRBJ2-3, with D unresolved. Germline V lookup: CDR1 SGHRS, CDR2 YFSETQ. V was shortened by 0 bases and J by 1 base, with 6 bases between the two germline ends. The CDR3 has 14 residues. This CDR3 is CASSLGDGTDTQYF. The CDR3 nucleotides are TGCGCCAGCAGCTTGGGAGATGGCACAGATACGCAGTATTTT.

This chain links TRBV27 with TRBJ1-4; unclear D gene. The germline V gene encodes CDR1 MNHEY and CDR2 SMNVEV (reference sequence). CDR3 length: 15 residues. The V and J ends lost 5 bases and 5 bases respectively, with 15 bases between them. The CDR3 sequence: CASSQDGLWNEKLFF. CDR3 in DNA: TGTGCCAGCAGTCAAGACGGACTGTGGAATGAAAAACTGTTTTTT.

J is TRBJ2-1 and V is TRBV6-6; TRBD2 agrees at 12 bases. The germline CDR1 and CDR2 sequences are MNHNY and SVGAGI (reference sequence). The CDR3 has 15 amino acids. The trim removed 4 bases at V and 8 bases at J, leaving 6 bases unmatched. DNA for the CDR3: TGTGCCAGCAGTTCCCTAGCGGGAGGGCCTTATGAGCAGTTCTTC. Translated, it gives CASSSLAGGPYEQFF.

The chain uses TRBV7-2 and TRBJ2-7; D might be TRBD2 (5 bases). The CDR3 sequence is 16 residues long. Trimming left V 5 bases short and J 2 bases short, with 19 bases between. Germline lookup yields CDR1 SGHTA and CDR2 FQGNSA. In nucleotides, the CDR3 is TGTGCCAGCAGCCTCCTTATAGTGGGAGCTACCTACGAGCAGTACTTC. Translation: CASSLLIVGATYEQYF.

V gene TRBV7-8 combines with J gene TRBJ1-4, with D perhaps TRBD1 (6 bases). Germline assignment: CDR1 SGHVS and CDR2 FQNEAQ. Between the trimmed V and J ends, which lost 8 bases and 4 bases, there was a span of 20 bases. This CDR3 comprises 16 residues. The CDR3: CASSFGGAGRNEKLFF. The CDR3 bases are TGTGCCAGCTCCTTCGGGGGGGCAGGGCGTAATGAAAAACTGTTTTTT.

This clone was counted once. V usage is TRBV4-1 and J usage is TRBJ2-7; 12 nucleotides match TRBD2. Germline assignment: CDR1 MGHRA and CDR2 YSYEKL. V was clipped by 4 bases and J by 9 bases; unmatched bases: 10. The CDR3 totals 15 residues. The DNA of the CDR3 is TGCGCCAGCAGCCCTGGACTAGCGGGATTTGGCGTGCAGTACTTC. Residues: CASSPGLAGFGVQYF.

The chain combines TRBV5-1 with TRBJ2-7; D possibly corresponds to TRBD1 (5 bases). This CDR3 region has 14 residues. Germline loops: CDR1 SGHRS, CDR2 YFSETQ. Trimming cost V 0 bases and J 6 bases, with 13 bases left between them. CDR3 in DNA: TGCGCCAGCAGCTTGGCCTCCCAGGGCCTCGAGCAGTACTTC. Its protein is CASSLASQGLEQYF.

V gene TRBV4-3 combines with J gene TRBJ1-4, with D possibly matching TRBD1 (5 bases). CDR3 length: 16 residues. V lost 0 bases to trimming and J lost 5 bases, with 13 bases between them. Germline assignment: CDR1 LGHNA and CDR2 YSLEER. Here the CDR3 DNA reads TGCGCCAGCAGCCAAGATGCGAGGGGTAACAATGAAAAACTGTTTTTT. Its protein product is CASSQDARGNNEKLFF.

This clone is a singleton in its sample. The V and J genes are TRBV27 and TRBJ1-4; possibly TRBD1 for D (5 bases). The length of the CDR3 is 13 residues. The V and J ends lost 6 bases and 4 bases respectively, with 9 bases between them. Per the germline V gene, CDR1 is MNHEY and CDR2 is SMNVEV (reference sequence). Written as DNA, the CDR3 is TGTGCCAGCAGGAACAGGATTAATGAAAAACTGTTTTTT. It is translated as CASRNRINEKLFF.

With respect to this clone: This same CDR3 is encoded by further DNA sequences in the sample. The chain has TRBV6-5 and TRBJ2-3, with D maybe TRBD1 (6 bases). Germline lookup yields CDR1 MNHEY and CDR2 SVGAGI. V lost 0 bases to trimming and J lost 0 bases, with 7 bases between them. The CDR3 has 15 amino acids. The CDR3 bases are TGTGCCAGCAGTTACTCGAGGGGGAGCACAGATACGCAGTATTTT. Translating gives CASSYSRGSTDTQYF.

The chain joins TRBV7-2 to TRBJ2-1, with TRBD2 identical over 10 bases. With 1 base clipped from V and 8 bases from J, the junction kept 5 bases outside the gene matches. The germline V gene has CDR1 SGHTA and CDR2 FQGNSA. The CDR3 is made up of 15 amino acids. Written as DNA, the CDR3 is TGTGCCAGCAGCTTAGGAGCGGGGGGGCGAGATGAGCAGTTCTTC. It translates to CASSLGAGGRDEQFF.

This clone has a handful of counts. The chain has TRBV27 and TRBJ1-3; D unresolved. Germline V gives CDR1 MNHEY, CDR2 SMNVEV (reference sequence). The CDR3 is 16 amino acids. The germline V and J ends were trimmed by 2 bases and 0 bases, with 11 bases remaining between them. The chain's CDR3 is CASSLKWVSSGNTIYF. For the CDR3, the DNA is TGTGCCAGCAGTTTAAAGTGGGTGAGCTCTGGAAACACCATATATTTT.

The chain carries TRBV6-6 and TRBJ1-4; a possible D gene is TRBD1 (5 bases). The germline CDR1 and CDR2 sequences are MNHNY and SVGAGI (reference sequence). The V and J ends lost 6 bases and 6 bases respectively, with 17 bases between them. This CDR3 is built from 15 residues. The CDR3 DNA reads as TGTGCCAGCAGCCTCGGGGGAGCAGGCGATGAAAAACTGTTTTTT. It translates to CASSLGGAGDEKLFF.